The T cell receptor beta chain under discussion was sequenced for a study of T cells in Graves' hyperthyroidism and ophthalmopathy. General study points: Most clonotypes expanded in thyroid above 0.001 were likewise present in blood.

Using RNA transcripts as the source, TCR beta CDR3 regions were amplified. Primed by the HTBI set, a first-round RT-PCR was run on the TCR CDR3. TCRdb independently ran MiXCR on the multiplex PCR reads; one entry per CDR3 protein. This sample carries 640,000 or so distinct CDR3 sequences, 14% of them seen once, and the ten largest clones take less than 9%. Germline V gene sequence: CDR1 GTSNPN, CDR2 SVGIG (reference sequence). The CDR3 sequence is 14 residues long. V lost 0 bases to trimming and J lost 6 bases, with 12 bases between them. Among ophthalmopathy patients, the Clinical Activity Score reached at least 3, the NOSPECS grade reached at least 4, and duration remained under 3 months. Exclusion of patients followed from uncontrolled infection, other autoimmune disease, pregnancy or lactation. There are many counts of this clonotype. Its antigen is as yet unknown.

The chain recombines TRBV30 with TRBJ1-5; no clear D gene. The receptor was isolated from a woman between 18 and 29 years old with Graves' ophthalmopathy. The sequenced material came from blood. CDR3: CAWSVGQRGQPQHF. The CDR3 DNA reads as TGTGCCTGGAGTGTAGGGCAGCGGGGTCAGCCCCAGCATTTT.